These 24 T cell receptor beta chains came from one sample sequenced in a study of spatial heterogeneity in lung cancer. Time point described: blood at routine non-recurrence follow-up after resection. Whole RNA was taken from tumor, nontumor lung or frozen PBMC; it was then sequenced unsorted. Each CDR3 protein gets one entry after TCRdb re-called the 5' RACE reads with MiXCR. Of roughly 120,000 distinct CDR3 sequences listed, 10% to 15% are singletons. The sample was PBMCs, taken at follow-up. Every receptor here comes from a male donor with early-stage non-small cell lung cancer.

J is TRBJ1-1 and V is TRBV28, with D uncertain. The V end was cut by 6 bases, the J end by 5 bases, with 7 bases between. The germline CDR1 and CDR2 sequences are MDHEN and SYDVKM. The CDR3 has 11 residues. This CDR3 reads CASRAYTEAFF. Here the CDR3 DNA reads TGTGCCAGCAGGGCCTATACTGAAGCTTTCTTT.

The rearrangement links TRBV10-3 to TRBJ2-3; D is possibly TRBD2 (5 bases). The CDR3 is 16 residues long. Trimming took 4 bases from V and 0 from J, leaving 14 bases between them. The V gene's germline CDR1 is ENHRY and CDR2 SYGVKD. The CDR3 region has the DNA TGTGCCATCAGTGGGTTGGCTAGCCGGAGCACAGATACGCAGTATTTT. Translation: CAISGLASRSTDTQYF.

In its sample, this clonotype was seen a few times. This chain connects TRBV29-1 to TRBJ1-2, with D possibly matching TRBD1 (6 bases). The length of the CDR3 is 15 residues. Germline CDR1 reads SQVTM; CDR2 reads ANQGSEA. The germline V and J ends were trimmed by 6 bases and 4 bases, with 21 bases remaining between them. The chain's CDR3 is CSVLEDSKRGYGYTF. CDR3 DNA sequence: TGCAGCGTGCTAGAGGACAGTAAAAGAGGCTATGGCTACACCTTC.

This chain uses TRBV6-2 or TRBV6-3 with TRBJ2-5, with TRBD2 matching 11 bases. After removal of 6 bases from V and 6 bases from J, the junction contained 15 bases not matched to a gene. Looked up from germline, CDR1 is MNHEY and CDR2 is SVGEGT. The CDR3 runs 17 residues. For the CDR3, the DNA is TGTGCCAGCAGCTCCGAACTTCTAGCGGGGGGAGCGAAGACCCAGTACTTC. This translates into CASSSELLAGGAKTQYF.

The chain recombines TRBV12-3 or TRBV12-4 with TRBJ1-5, with D uncertain. Deletions cut 4 bases from V and 3 bases from J, with 7 bases between. The CDR3 is 13 residues long. CDR3 sequence (DNA): TGTGCCAGCAGTTACAGATTCAATCAGCCCCAGCATTTT. Translation: CASSYRFNQPQHF.

The J gene is TRBJ2-7, the V gene TRBV7-3; 7 positions agree with TRBD1. V trimming: 5 bases; J trimming: 0 bases; junction bases outside the gene matches: 7. Germline loops: CDR1 SGHTA, CDR2 FQGTGA. The CDR3 loop spans 15 amino acids. The CDR3 is CASSPGTVSSYEQYF. CDR3 bases: TGTGCCAGCAGCCCTGGGACAGTGAGCTCCTACGAGCAGTACTTC.

This clonotype appeared many times. The CDR3 DNA reads TGTGCCAGCAGTCACCGACAGGGAACGGAGACCCAGTACTTC. Protein: CASSHRQGTETQYF. The chain employs TRBV28 and TRBJ2-5; 7 nucleotides align to TRBD1. After removal of 5 bases from V and 5 bases from J, the junction contained 8 bases not matched to a gene. This CDR3 comprises 14 residues. Germline-derived CDR1 and CDR2 are MDHEN and SYDVKM.

The table lists this clonotype with many counts. CDR3 sequence reads: CASSLQTGAMNTEAFF. The DNA of the CDR3 is TGCGCCAGCAGCTTGCAAACAGGGGCCATGAACACTGAAGCTTTCTTT. J is TRBJ1-1 and V is TRBV5-1, with 7 bases identical to TRBD1. The CDR3 consists of 16 residues. The ends lost 1 base at V and 0 bases at J; junction bases unmatched: 6. Germline CDR1 SGHRS, CDR2 YFSETQ.

This clonotype was detected many times. The V gene is TRBV20-1, the J gene TRBJ2-3, with D hard to call. The germline V gene has CDR1 DFQATT and CDR2 SNEGSKA (reference sequence). This CDR3 has 13 amino acids. Deletions cut 0 bases from V and 6 bases from J, with 10 bases between. CDR3 sequence reads: CSARDLGWDTQYF. The DNA of the CDR3 is TGCAGTGCTAGAGATCTCGGGTGGGATACGCAGTATTTT.

This clonotype has a handful of counts. The DNA for the CDR3 is TGTGCCAGCAGCTTGCGCCAGGGATATCAGCCCCAGCATTTT. Translation: CASSLRQGYQPQHF. The rearrangement links TRBV5-6 to TRBJ1-5; TRBD1 might be the D (5 bases). The ends were cut back, 1 base at V and 5 bases at J, with 10 bases in the middle. The CDR3 runs to 14 residues. Germline V gene data show CDR1 as SGHDT and CDR2 as YYEEEE.

This sequence joins TRBV18 and TRBJ1-4, with 10 bases that match TRBD1. V trimming: 0 bases; J trimming: 7 bases; junction bases outside the gene matches: 2. The germline V gene has CDR1 KGHSH and CDR2 LQKENI. This CDR3 region has 15 residues. The CDR3 loop is CASSPPGQGIEKLFF. CDR3 DNA sequence: TGTGCCAGCTCACCACCGGGACAGGGGATTGAAAAACTGTTTTTT.

This chain uses TRBV20-1 with TRBJ2-5, with D perhaps TRBD1 (6 bases). This CDR3 spans 14 amino acids. V lost 0 bases to trimming and J lost 3 bases, with 11 bases between them. Germline CDR1 reads DFQATT; CDR2 reads SNEGSKA (reference sequence). The CDR3 DNA follows: TGCAGTGCTAGAGACTCCCAGGGGAAAGAGACCCAGTACTTC. As protein: CSARDSQGKETQYF.

The table lists this clonotype with many counts. The chain has TRBV5-5 and TRBJ2-2, with TRBD1 identical over 8 bases. Germline lookup yields CDR1 SGHKS and CDR2 YYEKEE (reference sequence). The CDR3 runs 15 residues. V lost 6 bases, J lost 5 bases, and 9 bases stayed unmatched. DNA of the CDR3: TGTGCCAGCATCCCTGGACAGGGCGAGACCGGGGAGCTGTTTTTT. Translation gives CASIPGQGETGELFF. Variable domain in full (rest from reference TRBV5-5 and TRBJ2-2): DAGVTQSPTHLIKTRGQQVTLRCSPISGHKSVSWYQQVLGQGPQFIFQYYEKEERGRGNFPDRFSARQFPNYSSELNVNALLLGDSALYLCASIPGQGETGELFFGEGSRLTVL.

This clonotype was observed many times. This sequence joins TRBV6-6 and TRBJ2-1; 8 nucleotides align to TRBD2. V lost 0 bases to trimming and J lost 8 bases; unmatched junction nucleotides: 9. The CDR3 runs to 16 residues. Germline lookup yields CDR1 MNHNY and CDR2 SVGAGI (reference sequence). Here the CDR3 DNA reads TGTGCCAGCAGTTACTCCCCGGGGGGGCTTGGGGATGAGCAGTTCTTC. Its translation: CASSYSPGGLGDEQFF.

This clonotype has ten or more counts. The CDR3 coding sequence is TGCAGTGCTAGAGGAGGGACAGGGCTCACCTACGAGCAGTACTTC. It translates to CSARGGTGLTYEQYF. The chain recombines TRBV20-1 with TRBJ2-7; TRBD1 aligns across 9 bases. Germline trimming cut 1 base from V and 2 bases from J; bases unmatched to any gene: 6. Germline V gene lookup returns CDR1 DFQATT and CDR2 SNEGSKA (reference sequence). This CDR3 is built from 15 residues.

This clonotype was counted ten times or more. The chain combines TRBV5-4 with TRBJ2-3, with D possibly TRBD1 on 5 matching bases. V shed 1 base and J shed 5 bases, with 11 bases lying between them. Germline CDR1 reads SGHNT; CDR2 reads YYREEE (reference sequence). There are 14 residues in the CDR3. CDR3 nucleotides: TGTGCCAGCAGCTTGCTTGGGGCCGAAGATACGCAGTATTTT. Protein sequence: CASSLLGAEDTQYF.

This clonotype has ten or more counts. The chain links TRBV7-3 to TRBJ1-2; 8 positions agree with TRBD1. J gave up 8 bases and V 5 bases, and 7 bases lay outside the gene matches. This CDR3 contains 13 residues. The germline gives CDR1 SGHTA, CDR2 FQGTGA. CDR3 loop: CASSARTGRGYTF. CDR3 nucleotide sequence: TGTGCCAGCAGCGCACGGACAGGGCGCGGCTACACCTTC. The variable domain in full, completed from reference TRBV7-3 and TRBJ1-2, reads GAGVSQTPSNKVTEKGKYVELRCDPISGHTALYWYRQSLGQGPEFLIYFQGTGAADDSGLPNDRFFAVRPEGSVSTLKIQRTERGDSAVYLCASSARTGRGYTFGSGTRLTVV.

The rearrangement uses TRBV18 and TRBJ2-3; D call uncertain. V lost 3 bases and J lost 1, with 8 bases in between. Germline V CDR1 and CDR2: KGHSH, LQKENI. This CDR3 is 14 amino acids long. CDR3 region: CASSPPTRTDTQYF. The DNA of the CDR3 is TGTGCCAGCTCACCTCCGACACGCACAGATACGCAGTATTTT.

CDR3 DNA sequence: TGTGCCACCAGTGAGTGGGGGGCAGATGAGCAGTTCTTC. Protein sequence: CATSEWGADEQFF. The chain employs TRBV24-1 and TRBJ2-1; D possibly uses TRBD1 or TRBD2 (6 bases each). The CDR3 totals 13 residues. Germline V gene data show CDR1 as KGHDR and CDR2 as SFDVKD. Trimming left V 4 bases short and J 8 bases short, with 11 bases between.

This clonotype was recorded a few times. The rearrangement links TRBV18 to TRBJ1-1; D is undetermined. The germline gives CDR1 KGHSH, CDR2 LQKENI. The CDR3 contains 14 residues. The ends were cut back, 6 bases at V and 1 base at J, with 12 bases in the middle. The CDR3 sequence is CASSRTETNTEAFF. The CDR3 bases are TGTGCCAGCTCTCGTACGGAGACGAACACTGAAGCTTTCTTT.

This clonotype was detected ten times or more. An end of the junction differs from the germline gene, which may be a read error. The J gene is TRBJ2-7, the V gene TRBV5-1; TRBD1 matches at 7 bases. Germline values: CDR1 SGHRS, CDR2 YFSETQ. The CDR3 is 12 amino acids. The CDR3 reads CASSRDSYEQYF. CDR3 nucleotide sequence: TGTGCCAGCAGTCGGGACAGCTACGAGCAGTACTTC. The variable domain in full, completed from reference TRBV5-1 and TRBJ2-7, reads KAGVTQTPRYLIKTRGQQVTLSCSPISGHRSVSWYQQTPGQGLQFLFEYFSETQRNKGNFPGRFSGRQFSNSRSEMNVSTLELGDSALYLCASSRDSYEQYFGPGTRLTVT.

V and J are TRBV7-3 and TRBJ1-1; TRBD1 matches at 9 bases. V was pared by 5 bases and J by 4 bases, with 8 bases of the junction left unmatched. There are 15 residues in the CDR3. CDR1 is SGHTA and CDR2 is FQGTGA in the germline V gene. CDR3 DNA sequence: TGTGCCAGCAGCCCACAGGGGGCGGCAAGCACTGAAGCTTTCTTT. It is translated as CASSPQGAASTEAFF.

This clonotype was found many times. The chain couples TRBV10-3 to TRBJ2-7, with TRBD1 identical over 8 bases. Germline CDR1 reads ENHRY; CDR2 reads SYGVKD. The CDR3 is 14 amino acids. The junction had 5 bases not matched to a gene; V was cut back by 7 bases and J by 0 bases. The CDR3 DNA sequence: TGTGCCATCACCCGGGACAGGTCCTCCTACGAGCAGTACTTC. Its protein product is CAITRDRSSYEQYF.

This clonotype was recorded many times. V is TRBV28 and J is TRBJ1-1; TRBD1 agrees at 9 bases. V gave up 4 bases and J gave up 10 bases; unmatched junction bases: 13. The germline gives CDR1 MDHEN, CDR2 SYDVKM. The CDR3 spans 15 residues. The DNA for the CDR3 is TGTGCCAGCAGTTCTCCCTTTGACAGGGGGGAGGTAGCTTTCTTT. As protein: CASSSPFDRGEVAFF.